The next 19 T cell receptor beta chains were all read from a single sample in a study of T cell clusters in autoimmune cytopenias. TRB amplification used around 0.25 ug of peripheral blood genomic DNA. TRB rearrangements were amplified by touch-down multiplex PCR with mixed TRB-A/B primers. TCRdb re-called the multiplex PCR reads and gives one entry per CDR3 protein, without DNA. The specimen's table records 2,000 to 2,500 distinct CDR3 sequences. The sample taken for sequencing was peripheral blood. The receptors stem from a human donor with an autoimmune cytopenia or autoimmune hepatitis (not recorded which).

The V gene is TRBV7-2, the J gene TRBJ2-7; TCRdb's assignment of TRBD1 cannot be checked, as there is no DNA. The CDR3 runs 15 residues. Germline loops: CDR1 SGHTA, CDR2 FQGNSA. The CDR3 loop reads CASSRSGGLAYEQYF.

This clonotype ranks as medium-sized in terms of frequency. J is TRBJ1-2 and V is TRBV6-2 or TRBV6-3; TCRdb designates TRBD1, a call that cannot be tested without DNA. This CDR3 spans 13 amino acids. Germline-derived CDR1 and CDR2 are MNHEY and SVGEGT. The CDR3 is CASSPGGGYGYTF.

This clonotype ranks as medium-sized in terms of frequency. This CDR3 reads CASLTALNSPLHF. The V gene is TRBV6-1, the J gene TRBJ1-6; TCRdb calls TRBD1, which cannot be checked without DNA. Germline lookup yields CDR1 MNHNS and CDR2 SASEGT. There are 13 residues in the CDR3.

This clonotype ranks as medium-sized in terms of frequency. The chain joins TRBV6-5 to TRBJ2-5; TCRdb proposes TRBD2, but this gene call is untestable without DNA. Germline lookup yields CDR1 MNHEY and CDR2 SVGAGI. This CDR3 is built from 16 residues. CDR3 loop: CASSYRGLAVQETQYF.

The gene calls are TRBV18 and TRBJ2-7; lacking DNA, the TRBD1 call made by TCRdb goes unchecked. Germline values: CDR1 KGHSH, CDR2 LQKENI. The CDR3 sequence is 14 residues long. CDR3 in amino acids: CASSPWTGEKEQYF.

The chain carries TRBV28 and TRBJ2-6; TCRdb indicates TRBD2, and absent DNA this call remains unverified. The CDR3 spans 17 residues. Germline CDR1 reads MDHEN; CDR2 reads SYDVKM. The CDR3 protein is CASSGSGGISGANVLTF.

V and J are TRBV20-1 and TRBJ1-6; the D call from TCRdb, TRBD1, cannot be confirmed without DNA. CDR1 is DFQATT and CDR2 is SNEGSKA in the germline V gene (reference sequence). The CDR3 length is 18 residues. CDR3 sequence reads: CSAPVWGQGSSYNSPLHF.

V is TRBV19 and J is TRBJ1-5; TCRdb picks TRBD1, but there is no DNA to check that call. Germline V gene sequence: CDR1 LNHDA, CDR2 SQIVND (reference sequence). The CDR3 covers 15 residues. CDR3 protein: CASKDAGQGFQPQHF.

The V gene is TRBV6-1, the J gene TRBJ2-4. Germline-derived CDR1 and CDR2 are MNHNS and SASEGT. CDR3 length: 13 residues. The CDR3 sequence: CASSEQGSHPKYF.

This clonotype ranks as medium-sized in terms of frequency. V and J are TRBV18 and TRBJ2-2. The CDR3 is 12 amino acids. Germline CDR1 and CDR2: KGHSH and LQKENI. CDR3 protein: CASSPGTGELFF.

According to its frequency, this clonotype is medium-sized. This chain's CDR3 is CASSIYRDTGELFF. This chain connects TRBV19 to TRBJ2-2; lacking DNA, the TRBD1 call made by TCRdb goes unchecked. The CDR3 totals 14 residues. The germline gives CDR1 LNHDA, CDR2 SQIVND (reference sequence). Full variable domain (missing parts from reference TRBV19 and TRBJ2-2): DGGITQSPKYLFRKEGQNVTLSCEQNLNHDAMYWYRQDPGQGLRLIYYSQIVNDFQKGDIAEGYSVSREKKESFPLTVTSAQKNPTAFYLCASSIYRDTGELFFGEGSRLTVL.

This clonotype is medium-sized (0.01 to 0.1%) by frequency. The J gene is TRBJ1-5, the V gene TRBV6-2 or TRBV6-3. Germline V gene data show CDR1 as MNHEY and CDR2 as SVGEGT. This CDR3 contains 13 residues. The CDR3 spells CASSPSNNQPQHF.

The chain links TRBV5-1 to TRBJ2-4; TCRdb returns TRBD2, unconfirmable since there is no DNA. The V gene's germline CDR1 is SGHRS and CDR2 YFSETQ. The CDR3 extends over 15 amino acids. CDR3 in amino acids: CASSQSRAQKNIQYF.

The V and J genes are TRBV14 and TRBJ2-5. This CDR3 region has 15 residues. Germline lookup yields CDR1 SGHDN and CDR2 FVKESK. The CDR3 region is CASSQNQIYRETQYF.

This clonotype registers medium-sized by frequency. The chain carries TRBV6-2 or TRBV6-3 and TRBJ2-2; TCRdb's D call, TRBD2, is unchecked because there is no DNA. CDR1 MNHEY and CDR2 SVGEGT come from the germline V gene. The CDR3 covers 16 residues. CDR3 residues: CASSLTSGRSGGELFF.

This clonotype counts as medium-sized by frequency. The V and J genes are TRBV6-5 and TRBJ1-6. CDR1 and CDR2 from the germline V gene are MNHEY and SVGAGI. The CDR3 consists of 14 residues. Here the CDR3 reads CASWRSGGNSPLHF.

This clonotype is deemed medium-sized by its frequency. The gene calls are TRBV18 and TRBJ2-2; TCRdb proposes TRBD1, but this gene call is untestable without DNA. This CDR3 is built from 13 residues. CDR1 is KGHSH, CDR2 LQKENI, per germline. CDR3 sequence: CASPRWNTGELFF.

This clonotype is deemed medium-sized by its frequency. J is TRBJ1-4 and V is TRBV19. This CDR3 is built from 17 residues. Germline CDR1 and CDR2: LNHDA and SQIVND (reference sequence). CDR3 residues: CASSSDGLGTTNEKLFF. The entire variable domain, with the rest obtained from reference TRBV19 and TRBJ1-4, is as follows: DGGITQSPKYLFRKEGQNVTLSCEQNLNHDAMYWYRQDPGQGLRLIYYSQIVNDFQKGDIAEGYSVSREKKESFPLTVTSAQKNPTAFYLCASSSDGLGTTNEKLFFGSGTQLSVL.

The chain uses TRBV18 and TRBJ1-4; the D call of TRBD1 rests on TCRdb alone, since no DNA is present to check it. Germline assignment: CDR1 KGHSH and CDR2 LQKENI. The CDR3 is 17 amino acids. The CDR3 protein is CASSPPLSWGPNEKLFF. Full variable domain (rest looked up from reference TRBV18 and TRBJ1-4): NAGVMQNPRHLVRRRGQEARLRCSPMKGHSHVYWYRQLPEEGLKFMVYLQKENIIDESGMPKERFSAEFPKEGPSILRIQQVVRGDSAAYFCASSPPLSWGPNEKLFFGSGTQLSVL.